This TCR beta chain was recovered during a study of blood T cells in healthy people across ages. Findings and caveats of the study: Higher diversity and more naive CD4+ cells were features of long-lived donors, compared to aged donors. The recorded TCR beta diversity per million T cells decreased in a roughly linear manner with age.

In this sample, this clonotype turned up a few times. Its antigen is as yet unknown. The CDR3 has 14 residues. Germline CDR1 is SGDLS and CDR2 is YYNGEE. With V trimmed by 3 bases and J by 7 bases, 7 bases remained unmatched. Through a sample-barcoded 5' primer and a J-beta primer mix, a second PCR was run for roughly 6 to 12 cycles. TCRdb recomputed calls from the 5' RACE reads with MiXCR, one row per CDR3 protein. The table records about 730,000 distinct CDR3 sequences, roughly 41% of them present only once. The chain is built from TRBV9 and TRBJ2-1, with 7 bases aligning to TRBD2. Sequencing used blood. The clonotype comes from a woman aged 60-75 years in good health. CDR3 sequence: CASSGGGGVNEQFF. The DNA of the CDR3 is TGTGCCAGCAGCGGTGGCGGGGGAGTAAATGAGCAGTTCTTC.